The text below deals with one T cell receptor beta chain. Sequenced by immunoSEQ multiplex PCR; TCRdb stores in-frame clones only, minus some. The data contain 150,000 to 200,000 clones, 91% of them singletons. This sample was taken from a study of control samples from healthy donors and cancer patients. The trim removed 6 bases at V and 3 bases at J, leaving 7 bases unmatched. CDR1 is MNHEY, CDR2 SVGAGI, per germline. The CDR3 contains 14 residues. This clonotype originated in a woman in her thirties in good health. The genes are TRBV6-5 and TRBJ2-5; 7 bases match TRBD2. The sequenced sample consisted of blood. The DNA of the CDR3 is TGTGCCAGCAGACCCCCCCGGGGGGAAGAGACCCAGTACTTC. Translated: CASRPPRGEETQYF.